This entry is about one T cell receptor (beta chain). What it recognizes is unknown. RNA transcripts served as the template for amplifying TCR beta CDR3 regions. Primed by the HTBI set, a first-round RT-PCR was run on the TCR CDR3. TCRdb called the multiplex PCR reads again in MiXCR, with one record for every CDR3 protein. The sample records fewer than 600,000 distinct CDR3 sequences, under 15% being singletons. The CDR3 is made up of 16 amino acids. The V gene lost 4 bases and the J gene lost 3 bases, with 16 bases spanning the gap. The germline V gene has CDR1 MNHNS and CDR2 SASEGT. Diagnosis of hyperthyroidism was new in patients aged 18 to 65, and its duration was under 2 months. This sample is part of a study of T cells in Graves' hyperthyroidism and ophthalmopathy. The wider study: Peripheral blood was drawn at first diagnosis, prior to all treatment. General study findings and limits: Most thyroid clonotypes expanded above 0.001 were also detected in blood. Model output signaled ophthalmopathy a median approximately 6.2 months ahead of onset.

The source of this sequence is a woman aged 18-29 years with Graves' hyperthyroidism. Sequencing was done on a sample of blood. The chain combines TRBV6-1 with TRBJ2-1; tentatively, D is TRBD2 (7 bases). The CDR3 protein is CASSVSSRGLYNEQFF. CDR3 DNA: TGTGCCAGCAGTGTGTCCTCGCGGGGGCTCTACAATGAGCAGTTCTTC.